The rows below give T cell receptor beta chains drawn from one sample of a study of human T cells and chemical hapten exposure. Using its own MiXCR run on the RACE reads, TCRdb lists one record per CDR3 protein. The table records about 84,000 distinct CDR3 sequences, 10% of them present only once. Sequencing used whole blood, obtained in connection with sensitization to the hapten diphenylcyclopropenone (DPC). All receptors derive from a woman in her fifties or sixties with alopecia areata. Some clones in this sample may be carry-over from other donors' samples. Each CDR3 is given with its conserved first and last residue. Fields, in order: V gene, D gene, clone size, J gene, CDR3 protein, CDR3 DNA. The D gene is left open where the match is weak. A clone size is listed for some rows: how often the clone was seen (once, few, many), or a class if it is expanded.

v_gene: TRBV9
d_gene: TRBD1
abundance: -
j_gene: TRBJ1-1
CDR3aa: CASSAGTGTEAFF
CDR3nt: TGTGCCAGCAGTGCCGGGACAGGGACGGAAGCTTTCTTT

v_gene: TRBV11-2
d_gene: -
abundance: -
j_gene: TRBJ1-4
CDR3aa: CASSYDQARNEKLFF
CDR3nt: TGTGCCAGCAGCTACGACCAGGCCAGAAATGAAAAACTGTTTTTT

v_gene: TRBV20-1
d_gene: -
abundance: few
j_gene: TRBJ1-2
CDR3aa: CSASPQSNYGYTF
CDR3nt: TGCAGTGCTAGCCCACAGAGTAACTATGGCTACACCTTC

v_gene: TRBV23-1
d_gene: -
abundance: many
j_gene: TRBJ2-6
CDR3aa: CAHGPRQASSGANVLTF
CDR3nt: TGCGCCCATGGACCCAGGCAGGCGTCCTCTGGGGCCAACGTCCTGACTTTC

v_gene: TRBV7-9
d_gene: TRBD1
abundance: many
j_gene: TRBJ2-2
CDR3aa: CASSPGTGDTGELFF
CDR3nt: TGTGCCAGCAGCCCTGGGACAGGGGACACCGGGGAGCTGTTTTTT

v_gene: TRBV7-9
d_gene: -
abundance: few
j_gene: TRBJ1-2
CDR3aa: CASSYGNGYTF
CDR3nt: TGTGCCAGCAGCTATGGGAACGGCTACACCTTC

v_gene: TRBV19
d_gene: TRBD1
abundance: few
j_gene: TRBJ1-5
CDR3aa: CASALGTGGYSNQPQHF
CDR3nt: TGTGCCAGTGCCTTAGGGACAGGGGGTTATAGCAATCAGCCCCAGCATTTT

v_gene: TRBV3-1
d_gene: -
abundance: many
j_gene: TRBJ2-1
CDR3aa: CASSLYNEQFF
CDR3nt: TGTGCCAGCAGCCTTTACAATGAGCAGTTCTTC

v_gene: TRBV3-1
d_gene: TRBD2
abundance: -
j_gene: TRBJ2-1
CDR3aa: CASSRLATANEQFF
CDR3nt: TGTGCCAGCAGCCGACTAGCGACGGCCAATGAGCAGTTCTTC

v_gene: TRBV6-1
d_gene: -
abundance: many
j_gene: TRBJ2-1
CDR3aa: CAAGTSELDNNEQFF
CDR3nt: TGTGCCGCTGGGACCTCAGAGCTCGATAACAATGAGCAGTTCTTC

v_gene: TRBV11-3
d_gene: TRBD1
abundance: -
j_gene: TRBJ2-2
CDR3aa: CASSSETGSNTGELFF
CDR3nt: TGTGCCAGCAGCTCGGAGACAGGGTCGAACACCGGGGAGCTGTTTTTT

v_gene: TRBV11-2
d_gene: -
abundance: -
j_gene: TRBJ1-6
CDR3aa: CASSLEFNSPLHF
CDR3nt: TGTGCCAGCAGCTTAGAATTCAATTCACCCCTCCACTTT

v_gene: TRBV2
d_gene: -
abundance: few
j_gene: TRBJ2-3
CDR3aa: CASFPRLVTDTQYF
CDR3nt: TGTGCCAGCTTTCCCAGACTAGTCACAGATACGCAGTATTTT

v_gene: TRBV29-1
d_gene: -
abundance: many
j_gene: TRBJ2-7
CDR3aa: CSVAQRAAHEQYF
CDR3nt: TGCAGCGTTGCCCAGCGGGCAGCCCACGAGCAGTACTTC